This entry concerns a single TCR beta chain. This entry is derived from a study of blood T cell repertoires in COVID-19. Across the whole study: Whether acute or convalescent, the COVID-19 samples came from the United States, Italy and Spain.

Per the original methods: Reference gene primer amplification yielded estimated nucleated cell counts. TCRdb's copy holds only in-frame clones and misses some; the assay was immunoSEQ multiplex PCR. That table is the source of V, J and clone size, and D and trimming were worked out from the DNA. The sample carries about 300,000 clones, more than 80% recorded once. In germline, CDR1 is SQVTM, CDR2 ANQGSEA. This CDR3 has 14 amino acids. The V end lost 1 base, the J end lost 4 bases, and 13 bases lay between the germline ends. The chain links TRBV29-1 to TRBJ1-2; unclear D gene. The specimen sequenced was peripheral blood. This clonotype was sampled from a man aged 18 to 35 who had recovered from COVID-19. The CDR3 DNA reads as TGCAGCGTTGAAGCCGCAGATCCCCTCTATGGCTACACCTTC. Translation gives CSVEAADPLYGYTF.